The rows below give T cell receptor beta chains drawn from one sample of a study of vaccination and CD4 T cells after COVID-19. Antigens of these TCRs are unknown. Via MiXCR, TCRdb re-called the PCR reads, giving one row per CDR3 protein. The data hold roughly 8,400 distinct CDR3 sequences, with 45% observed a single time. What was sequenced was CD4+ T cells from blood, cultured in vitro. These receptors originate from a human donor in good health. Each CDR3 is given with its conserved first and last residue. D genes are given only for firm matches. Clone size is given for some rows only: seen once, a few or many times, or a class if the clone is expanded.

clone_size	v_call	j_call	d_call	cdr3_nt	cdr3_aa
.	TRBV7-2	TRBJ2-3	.	TGTGCCAGCAGCAGAGATTGGACAGATACGCAGTATTTT	CASSRDWTDTQYF
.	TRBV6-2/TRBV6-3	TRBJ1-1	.	TGTGCCAGCAGAACCGACGGGGTACACACTGAAGCTTTCTTT	CASRTDGVHTEAFF
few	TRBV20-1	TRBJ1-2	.	TGCAGTGCTCTATACAGAGAGGACGGGGGCTATGGCTACACCTTC	CSALYREDGGYGYTF
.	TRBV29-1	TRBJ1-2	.	TGCAGCGTTGGTCACAGGATAGGCTACACCTTC	CSVGHRIGYTF
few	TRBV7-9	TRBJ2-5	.	TGTGCCAGCACCCAAAATGGTCTTGACCAAGAGACCCAGTACTTC	CASTQNGLDQETQYF
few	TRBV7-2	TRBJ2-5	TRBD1	TGTGCCAGCAGCTCAACAGGGGGAGAGACCCAGTACTTC	CASSSTGGETQYF
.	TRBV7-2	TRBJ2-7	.	TGTGCCAGCAGCTTGGTCCGGGGATACGAGCAGTACTTC	CASSLVRGYEQYF
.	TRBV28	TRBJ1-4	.	TGTGCCAGCACCAACCTGGTCCGGCGGATTAATGAAAAACTGTTTTTT	CASTNLVRRINEKLFF
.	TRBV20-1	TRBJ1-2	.	TGCAGTGCCCCTCACGGCACCCTCACGTATGGCTACACCTTC	CSAPHGTLTYGYTF
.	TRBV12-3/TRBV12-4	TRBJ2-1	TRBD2	TGTGCCAGCAGTCGTAGCGGGAGGGTGACCTACAATGAGCAGTTCTTC	CASSRSGRVTYNEQFF
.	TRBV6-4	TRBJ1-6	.	TGTGCCAGCAGTGCTACTACTTATTCACCCCTCCACTTT	CASSATTYSPLHF
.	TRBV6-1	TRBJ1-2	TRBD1	TGTGCCAGCAGTCTGGGGACAGGCTATGGCTACACCTTC	CASSLGTGYGYTF
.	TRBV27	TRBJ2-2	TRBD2	TGTGCCAGCAGTTTTAGCGGGAGGCGGAACACCGGGGAGCTGTTTTTT	CASSFSGRRNTGELFF
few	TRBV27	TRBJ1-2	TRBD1	TGTGCCAGCAGGACCTACGGACAGGGGGCGGGGGGCTACACCTTC	CASRTYGQGAGGYTF
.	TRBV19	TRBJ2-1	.	TGTGCCAGTAGTATAGGTTACAATGAGCAGTTCTTC	CASSIGYNEQFF